This T cell receptor beta chain was captured by sequencing in a study of B cell selection in AIRE deficiency. A note on this clone: The target antigen is unknown.

Germline values: CDR1 SGHTA, CDR2 FQGNSA. After removal of 2 bases from V and 6 bases from J, the junction contained 15 bases not matched to a gene. CDR3 length: 19 amino acids. Sorted regulatory T cells were CD4-positive, CD25-high and CD127-low or negative. Data came from immunoSEQ multiplex PCR; TCRdb stores just in-frame clones and leaves some out. The table shows tens of thousands of clones, with 94% occurring only once. General study findings and limits: Of roughly 4,000 shared Treg TCRbeta sequences, around 30% were healthy-only, around 10% patient-only. Shared Treg sequences had shorter CDR3s, biased toward rearrangements with few non-templated insertions.

The chain is built from TRBV7-2 and TRBJ2-3; 12 bases fit TRBD2. This TCR derives from a human donor with AIRE deficiency. Sequencing was done on a sample of Tregs sorted from PBMCs. In nucleotides, the CDR3 is TGTGCCAGCAGCTTATTGGCCCTAGCGGGAGGGACCCCGGCGGATACGCAGTATTTT. This encodes CASSLLALAGGTPADTQYF.